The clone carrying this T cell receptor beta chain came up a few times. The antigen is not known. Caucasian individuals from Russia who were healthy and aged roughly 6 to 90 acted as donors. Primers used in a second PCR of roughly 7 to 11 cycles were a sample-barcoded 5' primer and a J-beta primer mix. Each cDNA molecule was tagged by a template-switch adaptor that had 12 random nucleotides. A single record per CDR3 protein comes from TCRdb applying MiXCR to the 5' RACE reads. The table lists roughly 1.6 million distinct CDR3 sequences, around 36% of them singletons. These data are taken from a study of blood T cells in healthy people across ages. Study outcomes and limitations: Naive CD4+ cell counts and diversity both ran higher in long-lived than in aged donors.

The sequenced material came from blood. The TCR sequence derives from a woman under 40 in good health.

The CDR3 sequence is CASSPHGGGGETQYF. The CDR3 DNA is TGTGCCAGCAGTCCTCACGGGGGAGGGGGGGAGACCCAGTACTTC. The genes are TRBV12-3 or TRBV12-4 and TRBJ2-5; a weak D match, TRBD2 (7 bases). Trimming left V 5 bases short and J 5 bases short, with 18 bases between. This CDR3 comprises 15 residues.